This entry lists 9 T cell receptor beta chains sequenced from one sample in a study of regulatory T cells in long-lasting Graves disease. The time point is: newly diagnosed GD, antithyroid drugs for less than 3 months. RNA extracted from PBMCs served as the sequencing template. Through Arm-PCR of CDR3 regions and iRepertoire HTBI primers, TCR beta libraries were built. One entry per CDR3 protein, called by TCRdb with MiXCR from the multiplex PCR reads. The sample carries 530,000 or so distinct CDR3 sequences, approximately 15% recorded once. The same sample was also studied in work on T cells in Graves' hyperthyroidism and ophthalmopathy.

Sequenced material: peripheral blood mononuclear cells (PBMCs), taken at new diagnosis, from a patient treated with antithyroid drugs. Every receptor here comes from a man between 25 and 39 years old with Graves disease.

With regard to this clonotype: This may be a read error, as it is one base from a much larger clone. The J gene is TRBJ1-5, the V gene TRBV10-3; D uncertain. Germline V gene lookup returns CDR1 ENHRY and CDR2 SYGVKD. CDR3 length: 13 amino acids. V gave up 3 bases and J gave up 2 bases, with 5 bases separating them. The CDR3 sequence: CAISDGGNQPQHF. CDR3 sequence (DNA): TGTGCCATCAGTGACGGGGGCAATCAGCCCCAGCATTTT.

In its sample, this clonotype was seen many times. The chain joins TRBV7-2 to TRBJ1-5; D call uncertain. The ends were cut back, 2 bases at V and 2 bases at J, with 10 bases in the middle. Germline loops: CDR1 SGHTA, CDR2 FQGNSA. The CDR3 runs to 15 residues. Written as DNA, the CDR3 is TGTGCCAGCAGCTTACCCCCGGGTGGCAATCAGCCCCAGCATTTT. As protein: CASSLPPGGNQPQHF.

The chain is built from TRBV27 and TRBJ1-2; D remains unclear. Germline V CDR1 and CDR2: MNHEY, SMNVEV (reference sequence). Trimming pared 0 bases from V and 6 bases from J, leaving 17 bases between. The CDR3 contains 16 residues. CDR3 sequence: CASSLSTLSTLDGYTF. The DNA for the CDR3 is TGTGCCAGCAGTTTATCGACCTTATCCACGCTGGATGGCTACACCTTC.

This clonotype was observed at least ten times. The chain joins TRBV10-1 to TRBJ1-2; TRBD1 is a possible D gene (6 bases). From germline, CDR1 is WNHNN and CDR2 SYGVQD (reference sequence). The V gene lost 0 bases and the J gene lost 2 bases, with 19 bases spanning the gap. The CDR3 loop spans 18 amino acids. CDR3 nucleotide sequence: TGCGCCAGCAGTGAGTCTGAGAAGGGGGGGGCGAGGAACTATGGCTACACCTTC. Translating gives CASSESEKGGARNYGYTF.

In its sample, this clonotype was seen many times. This chain connects TRBV3-1 to TRBJ2-4; D remains ambiguous. The CDR3 has 14 amino acids. V was pared by 4 bases and J by 3 bases, with 10 bases between. Germline V CDR1 and CDR2: LGHDT, YNNKEL (reference sequence). CDR3 sequence: CASSPGDGKNIQYF. CDR3 in DNA: TGTGCCAGCAGCCCTGGAGACGGCAAAAACATTCAGTACTTC.

Comment on this clonotype: A much larger clone differs by one base, so this may be a read error. The V call is TRBV15, the J call TRBJ2-7; maybe TRBD2 (6 bases). CDR1 and CDR2 from the germline V gene are LNHNV and YYDKDF (reference sequence). CDR3 length: 16 amino acids. CDR3 region: CAASKSTGTALYEQYF. The CDR3 bases are TGTGCCGCCAGCAAAAGCACCGGGACTGCCCTTTACGAGCAGTACTTC.

This clonotype was seen many times. Its ends do not fully match the called genes, so a read error is possible. The chain links TRBV6-1 to TRBJ2-7, with 11 bases lining up with TRBD1. The CDR3 loop spans 15 amino acids. CDR1 and CDR2 (germline): MNHNS, SASEGT. DNA of the CDR3: TGTGCCAGCAGAGAAGCCGGGACAGGGGGATACGAGCAGTACTTC. Translation gives CASREAGTGGYEQYF.

The rearrangement uses TRBV10-3 and TRBJ1-1; TRBD1 might be the D (5 bases). This CDR3 is built from 14 residues. CDR1 and CDR2 (germline): ENHRY, SYGVKD. V lost 4 bases, J lost 10 bases, and 19 bases lay in between. The CDR3 spells CAISGYGTPVGAFF. The CDR3 nucleotides read TGTGCCATCAGTGGCTACGGGACCCCCGTCGGAGCTTTCTTT.

This clonotype was observed many times. The chain couples TRBV20-1 to TRBJ2-4; D is perhaps TRBD2 (7 bases). V lost 0 bases and J lost 0, with 15 bases in between. This CDR3 has 17 residues. CDR1 is DFQATT and CDR2 is SNEGSKA in the germline V gene (reference sequence). The CDR3 here is CSARDRTGGLAKNIQYF. The DNA of the CDR3 is TGCAGTGCTAGAGATAGGACGGGGGGCTTAGCCAAAAACATTCAGTACTTC.